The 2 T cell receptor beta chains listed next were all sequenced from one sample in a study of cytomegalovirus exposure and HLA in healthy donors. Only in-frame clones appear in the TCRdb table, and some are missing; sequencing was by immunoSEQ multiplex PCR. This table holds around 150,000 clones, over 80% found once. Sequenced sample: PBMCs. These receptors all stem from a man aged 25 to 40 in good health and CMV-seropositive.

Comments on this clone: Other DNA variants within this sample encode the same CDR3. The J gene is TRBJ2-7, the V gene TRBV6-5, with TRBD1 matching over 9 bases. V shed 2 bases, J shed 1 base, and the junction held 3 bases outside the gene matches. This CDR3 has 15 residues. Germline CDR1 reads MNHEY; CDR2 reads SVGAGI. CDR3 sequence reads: CASSYEGQGSYEQYF. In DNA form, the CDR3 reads TGTGCCAGCAGTTACGAGGGACAGGGATCCTACGAGCAGTACTTC.

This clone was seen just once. CDR3 protein: CASSFSGGNTGELFF. The DNA for the CDR3 is TGTGCCAGCAGCTTTAGCGGGGGGAACACCGGGGAGCTGTTTTTT. The chain joins TRBV11-3 to TRBJ2-2; 9 bases line up with TRBD2. V trimming: 3 bases; J trimming: 1 base; junction bases outside the gene matches: 0. This CDR3 comprises 15 residues. The V gene's germline CDR1 is SGHNT and CDR2 YENEEA.